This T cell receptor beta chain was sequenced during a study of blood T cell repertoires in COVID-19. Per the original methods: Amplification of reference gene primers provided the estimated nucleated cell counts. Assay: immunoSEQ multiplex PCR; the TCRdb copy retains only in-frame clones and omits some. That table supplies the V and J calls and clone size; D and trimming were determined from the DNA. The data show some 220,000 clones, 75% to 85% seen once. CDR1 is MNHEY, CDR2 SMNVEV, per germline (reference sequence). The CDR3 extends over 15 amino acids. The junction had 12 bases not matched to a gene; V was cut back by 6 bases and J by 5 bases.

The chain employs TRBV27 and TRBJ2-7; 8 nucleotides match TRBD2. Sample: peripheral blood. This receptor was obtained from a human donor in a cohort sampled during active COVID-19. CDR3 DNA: TGTGCCAGCAGCGCTAGGGGACTAGTACTTCACGAGCAGTACTTC. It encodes CASSARGLVLHEQYF.